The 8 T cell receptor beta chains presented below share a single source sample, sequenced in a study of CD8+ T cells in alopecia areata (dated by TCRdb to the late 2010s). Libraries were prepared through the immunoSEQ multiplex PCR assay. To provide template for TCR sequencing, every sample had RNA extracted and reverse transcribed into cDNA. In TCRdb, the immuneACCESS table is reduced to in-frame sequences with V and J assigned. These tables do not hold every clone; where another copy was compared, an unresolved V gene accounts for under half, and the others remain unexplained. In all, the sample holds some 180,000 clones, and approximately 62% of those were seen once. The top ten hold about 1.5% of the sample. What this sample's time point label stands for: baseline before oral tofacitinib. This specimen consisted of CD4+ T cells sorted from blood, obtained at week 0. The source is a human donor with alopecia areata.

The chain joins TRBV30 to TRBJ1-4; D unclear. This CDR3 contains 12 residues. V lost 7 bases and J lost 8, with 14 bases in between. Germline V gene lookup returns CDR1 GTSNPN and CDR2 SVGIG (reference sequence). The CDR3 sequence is CALTRGREKLFF. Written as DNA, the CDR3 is TGTGCCTTAACTCGCGGTCGAGAAAAACTGTTTTTT.

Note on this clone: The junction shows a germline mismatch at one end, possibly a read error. CDR3 sequence: CASSAPGTSGNKQFF. As DNA, the CDR3 is TGTGCCAGCAGCGCCCCCGGGACTAGCGGCAATAAGCAGTTCTTC. The V call is TRBV9, the J call TRBJ2-1; 11 bases align to TRBD2. CDR3 length: 15 residues. Germline CDR1 reads SGDLS; CDR2 reads YYNGEE.

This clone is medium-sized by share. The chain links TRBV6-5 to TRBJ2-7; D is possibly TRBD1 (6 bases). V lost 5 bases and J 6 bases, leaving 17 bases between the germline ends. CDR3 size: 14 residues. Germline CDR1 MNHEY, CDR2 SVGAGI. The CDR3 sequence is CASSQTQGSGEQYF. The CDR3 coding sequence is TGTGCCAGCAGTCAAACACAGGGTTCCGGCGAGCAGTACTTC.

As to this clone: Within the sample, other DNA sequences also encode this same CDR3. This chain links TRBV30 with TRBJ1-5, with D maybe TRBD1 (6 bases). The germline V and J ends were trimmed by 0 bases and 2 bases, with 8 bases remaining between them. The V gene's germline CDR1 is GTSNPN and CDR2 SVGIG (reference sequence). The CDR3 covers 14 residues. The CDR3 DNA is TGTGCCTGGAGTGTAGGGGGTGGCAATCAGCCCCAGCATTTT. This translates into CAWSVGGGNQPQHF.

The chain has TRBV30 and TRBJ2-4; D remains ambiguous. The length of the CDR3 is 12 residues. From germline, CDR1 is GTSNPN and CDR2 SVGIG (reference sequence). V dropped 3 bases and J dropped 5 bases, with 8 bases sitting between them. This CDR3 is CAWSLGENIQYF. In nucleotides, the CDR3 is TGTGCCTGGAGCCTGGGTGAAAACATTCAGTACTTC.

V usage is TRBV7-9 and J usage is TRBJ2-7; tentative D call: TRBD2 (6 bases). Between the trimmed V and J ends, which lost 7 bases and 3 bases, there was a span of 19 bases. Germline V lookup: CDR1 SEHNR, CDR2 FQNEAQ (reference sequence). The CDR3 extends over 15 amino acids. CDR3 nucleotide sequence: TGTGCCAGCACCGGAGGAGGGCCAGACCTCTACGAGCAGTACTTC. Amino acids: CASTGGGPDLYEQYF. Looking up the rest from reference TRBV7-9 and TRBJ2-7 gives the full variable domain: DTGVSQNPRHKITKRGQNVTFRCDPISEHNRLYWYRQTLGQGPEFLTYFQNEAQLEKSRLLSDRFSAERPKGSFSTLEIQRTEQGDSAMYLCASTGGGPDLYEQYFGPGTRLTVT.

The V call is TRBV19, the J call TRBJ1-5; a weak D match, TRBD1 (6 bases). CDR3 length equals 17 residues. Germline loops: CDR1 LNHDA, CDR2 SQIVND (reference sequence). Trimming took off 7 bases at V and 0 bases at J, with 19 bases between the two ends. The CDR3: CASTEGGRAYSNQPQHF. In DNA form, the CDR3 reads TGTGCCAGTACAGAGGGGGGGCGCGCCTATAGCAATCAGCCCCAGCATTTT.

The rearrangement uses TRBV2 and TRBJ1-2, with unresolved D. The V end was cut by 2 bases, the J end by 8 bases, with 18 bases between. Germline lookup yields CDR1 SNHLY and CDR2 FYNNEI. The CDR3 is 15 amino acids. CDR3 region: CASSERVISSRGYTF. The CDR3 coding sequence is TGTGCCAGCAGTGAAAGGGTGATCTCGAGCAGGGGCTACACCTTC.